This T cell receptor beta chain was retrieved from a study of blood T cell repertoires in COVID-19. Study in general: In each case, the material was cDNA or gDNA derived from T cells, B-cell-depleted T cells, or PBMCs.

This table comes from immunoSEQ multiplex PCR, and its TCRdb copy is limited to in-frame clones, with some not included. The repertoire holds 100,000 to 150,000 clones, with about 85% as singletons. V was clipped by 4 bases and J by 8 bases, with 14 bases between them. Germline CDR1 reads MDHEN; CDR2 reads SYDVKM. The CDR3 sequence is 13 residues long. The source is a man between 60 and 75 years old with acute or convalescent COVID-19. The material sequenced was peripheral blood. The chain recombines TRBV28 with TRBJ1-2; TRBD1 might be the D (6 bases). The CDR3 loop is CASSSPQGRGYTF. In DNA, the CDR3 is TGTGCCAGCAGTTCCCCACAGGGTCGAGGCTACACCTTC.